Below are 10 T cell receptor beta chains sequenced from a single sample in a study of blood T cell repertoires in COVID-19. Assay used: immunoSEQ multiplex PCR; TCRdb lists only in-frame clones, some missing. The sample consists of a few hundred thousand clones, about four fifths of them appearing once. Sequencing used peripheral blood. The receptors derive from a man in his thirties or forties who had recovered from COVID-19.

The table lists this clone with a few counts. The rearrangement uses TRBV7-6 and TRBJ2-5; 8 bases are a match to TRBD2. Trimming removed 5 bases from V and 7 bases from J; junction bases left unmatched: 18. Germline CDR1 reads SGHVS; CDR2 reads FNYEAQ. This CDR3 contains 17 residues. The CDR3 bases are TGTGCCAGCAGCCCACTCTCCAGCGGGGGCCCTCTCGTGACCCAGTACTTC. It yields the protein CASSPLSSGGPLVTQYF.

This chain joins TRBV5-1 and TRBJ2-1, with a weak D call TRBD2 (6 bases). CDR3 length: 15 residues. V lost 0 bases and J 3 bases, leaving 10 bases between the germline ends. Germline V gene sequence: CDR1 SGHRS, CDR2 YFSETQ. The CDR3 here is CASSLDGTHYNEQFF. Written as DNA, the CDR3 is TGCGCCAGCAGCTTGGATGGGACTCACTACAATGAGCAGTTCTTC.

CDR3 amino acids: CASSLCRTGKIGYTF. CDR3 bases: TGTGCCAGCAGCTTGTGTCGGACAGGTAAGATTGGCTACACCTTC. This chain joins TRBV5-6 and TRBJ1-2, with 7 bases fitting TRBD1. The CDR3 loop spans 15 amino acids. V shed 1 base, J shed 7 bases, and the junction held 10 bases outside the gene matches. Looked up from germline, CDR1 is SGHDT and CDR2 is YYEEEE.

The rearrangement uses TRBV6-5 and TRBJ1-5; D is uncertain. The CDR3 loop spans 15 amino acids. CDR1 is MNHEY, CDR2 SVGAGI, per germline. V lost 6 bases and J lost 3, with 15 bases in between. This chain's CDR3 is CASRKSRDFNQPQHF. In DNA, the CDR3 is TGTGCCAGCAGAAAGAGCCGGGATTTCAATCAGCCCCAGCATTTT.

This chain uses TRBV19 with TRBJ1-5; 8 positions agree with TRBD1. The V segment lost 3 bases and the J segment 2 bases; nucleotides outside the gene matches: 6. The germline V gene has CDR1 LNHDA and CDR2 SQIVND (reference sequence). CDR3 size: 16 residues. The CDR3 spells CASSIQGAWGNQPQHF. As DNA, the CDR3 is TGTGCCAGTAGTATCCAGGGGGCTTGGGGCAATCAGCCCCAGCATTTT.

This chain connects TRBV11-2 to TRBJ1-2; D is uncertain. Germline V gene sequence: CDR1 SGHAT, CDR2 FQNNGV. The CDR3 is made up of 14 amino acids. V shed 5 bases and J shed 4 bases, with 14 bases lying between them. The CDR3, as DNA: TGTGCCAGCAGCACCCAGGCCGCCAGCTATGGCTACACCTTC. Protein: CASSTQAASYGYTF.

CDR3: CASSEADSYEQYV. The CDR3 bases are TGTGCCAGCAGTGAAGCCGACAGCTACGAGCAGTACGTC. V and J are TRBV6-1 and TRBJ2-7, with D perhaps TRBD1 (5 bases). This CDR3 is 13 amino acids long. Trimming took off 0 bases at V and 3 bases at J, with 6 bases between the two ends. Germline CDR1 MNHNS, CDR2 SASEGT.

The rearrangement joins TRBV4-1 to TRBJ2-7; 9 bases match TRBD1. Germline CDR1 is MGHRA and CDR2 is YSYEKL. Trimming took 2 bases from V and 0 from J; bases not matched to a gene: 11. The CDR3 is made up of 18 amino acids. The CDR3 sequence is CASSQLGGQGRSSYEQYF. CDR3 sequence (DNA): TGCGCCAGCAGCCAACTGGGGGGACAGGGAAGGAGCTCCTACGAGCAGTACTTC.

The gene calls are TRBV14 and TRBJ2-6, with 7 bases matching TRBD1. Trimming at V came to 5 bases and at J to 2 bases, leaving 6 bases not matched to a gene. In germline, CDR1 is SGHDN, CDR2 FVKESK. This CDR3 comprises 16 residues. The CDR3 reads CASSSRQGTGANVLTF. DNA for the CDR3: TGTGCCAGCAGCTCGCGACAGGGAACTGGGGCCAACGTCCTGACTTTC. Supplemented by reference TRBV14 and TRBJ2-6, the full variable domain reads EAGVTQFPSHSVIEKGQTVTLRCDPISGHDNLYWYRRVMGKEIKFLLHFVKESKQDESGMPNNRFLAERTGGTYSTLKVQPAELEDSGVYFCASSSRQGTGANVLTFGAGSRLTVL.

The CDR3 loop is CASSRDRDSYEQYV. For the CDR3, the DNA is TGTGCCAGCAGTCGGGACCGGGACAGCTACGAGCAGTACGTC. This rearrangement joins TRBV6-5 to TRBJ2-7; TRBD1 matches 7 bases. Germline CDR1 and CDR2: MNHEY and SVGAGI. This CDR3 has 14 residues. V lost 5 bases to trimming and J lost 3 bases; unmatched junction nucleotides: 7.